Given below is one T cell receptor beta chain in context. CDR3 length: 15 amino acids. The junction had 1 base not matched to a gene; V was cut back by 3 bases and J by 2 bases. CDR1 is KGHSH, CDR2 LQKENI, per germline. This record comes from a study of blood T cell repertoires in COVID-19. Across the whole study: COVID-19 samples collected from the United States, Italy and Spain covered acute and convalescent phases. Nucleic acid was either cDNA or gDNA, and it came from T cells, B-cell-depleted T cells, or PBMCs.

Original data processing: It was from reference gene primer amplification that nucleated cell counts were estimated. Clones were sequenced by immunoSEQ multiplex PCR, and TCRdb holds only the in-frame ones, with some missing. V, J and clone size derive from that table, while D and trimming were established from the DNA sequence. The sample shows tens of thousands of clones, approximately 92% of them seen only once. Sequenced sample: peripheral blood. The rearrangement links TRBV18 to TRBJ2-6, with 7 bases fitting TRBD2. The receptor comes from a woman between 55 and 75 years old with COVID-19, enrolled during active disease. The CDR3 coding sequence is TGTGCCAGCTCACCCCGGGGGGCTGGGGCCAACGTCCTGACTTTC. Its protein product is CASSPRGAGANVLTF. Supplemented by reference TRBV18 and TRBJ2-6, the full variable domain reads NAGVMQNPRHLVRRRGQEARLRCSPMKGHSHVYWYRQLPEEGLKFMVYLQKENIIDESGMPKERFSAEFPKEGPSILRIQQVVRGDSAAYFCASSPRGAGANVLTFGAGSRLTVL.